These 8 T cell receptor beta chains originate from one sample sequenced in a study of blood T cell repertoires in COVID-19. TCRdb keeps only in-frame clones here, not all; method: immunoSEQ multiplex PCR. The table has 90,000 to 150,000 clones, around 80% seen once; the top ten hold roughly 2.5%. The source material was peripheral blood. The receptors were sampled from a man between 50 and 59 years old with acute or convalescent COVID-19.

This chain joins TRBV27 and TRBJ2-7, with a weak D call TRBD2 (5 bases). The CDR3 has 14 residues. Germline CDR1 is MNHEY and CDR2 is SMNVEV (reference sequence). Trimming left V 7 bases short and J 0 bases short, with 13 bases between. The CDR3 DNA follows: TGTGCCAGCACCTCCGTCGGGAACTCCTACGAGCAGTACTTC. Protein: CASTSVGNSYEQYF.

This clone has a single count. V and J are TRBV5-4 and TRBJ2-1; TRBD2 matches at 12 bases. Trimming removed 0 bases from V and 7 bases from J; junction bases left unmatched: 17. The germline V gene encodes CDR1 SGHNT and CDR2 YYREEE (reference sequence). This CDR3 has 20 residues. For the CDR3, the DNA is TGTGCCAGCAGCTTGGTTGGGGGCGGGCTAGCGGGAGGGAGTAGGAATGAGCAGTTCTTC. Amino acid sequence: CASSLVGGGLAGGSRNEQFF.

The V and J genes are TRBV18 and TRBJ2-2, with D unresolved. This CDR3 is built from 17 residues. Looked up from germline, CDR1 is KGHSH and CDR2 is LQKENI. Trimming shortened V by 6 bases and J by 0 bases, and 17 bases separated the two germline ends. The CDR3 loop reads CASSPTTHHTNTGELFF. CDR3 nucleotides: TGTGCCAGCTCTCCCACCACCCACCACACGAACACCGGGGAGCTGTTTTTT.

The chain combines TRBV18 with TRBJ2-7, with 8 bases fitting TRBD1. This CDR3 comprises 15 residues. The J segment lost 0 bases and the V segment lost 6 bases, leaving 7 bases of the junction unmatched. Germline V CDR1 and CDR2: KGHSH, LQKENI. The CDR3, as DNA: TGTGCCAGCTCCCTTACAGGGGGTAGCTCCTACGAGCAGTACTTC. Translated, it gives CASSLTGGSSYEQYF.

The V call is TRBV18, the J call TRBJ1-1, with D perhaps TRBD1 (6 bases). The CDR3 totals 15 residues. With 3 bases removed from V and 6 bases from J, the gap between germline ends came to 17 bases. Germline CDR1 is KGHSH and CDR2 is LQKENI. The CDR3: CASSPSSRGGAEAFF. Here the CDR3 DNA reads TGTGCCAGCTCACCGTCCTCGAGGGGGGGCGCTGAAGCTTTCTTT. The entire variable domain, with the rest obtained from reference TRBV18 and TRBJ1-1, is as follows: NAGVMQNPRHLVRRRGQEARLRCSPMKGHSHVYWYRQLPEEGLKFMVYLQKENIIDESGMPKERFSAEFPKEGPSILRIQQVVRGDSAAYFCASSPSSRGGAEAFFGQGTRLTVV.

This chain joins TRBV9 and TRBJ2-7; 13 bases map to TRBD2. The CDR3 extends over 14 amino acids. Germline CDR1 is SGDLS and CDR2 is YYNGEE. V was clipped by 3 bases and J by 3 bases; unmatched bases: 0. This CDR3 is CASSGTSGSYEQYF. CDR3 DNA: TGTGCCAGCAGCGGGACTAGCGGGAGCTACGAGCAGTACTTC.

The rearrangement uses TRBV27 and TRBJ2-5, with 14 positions matching TRBD2. This CDR3 contains 17 residues. V lost 5 bases, J lost 1 base, and 6 bases stayed unmatched. From germline, CDR1 is MNHEY and CDR2 SMNVEV (reference sequence). The CDR3 spells CASSVLTSGGVQETQYF. The CDR3 bases are TGTGCCAGCAGTGTTCTGACTAGCGGGGGGGTCCAAGAGACCCAGTACTTC.

This clone is medium-sized by share. The chain has TRBV7-3 and TRBJ1-2; the D gene is possibly TRBD1 (5 bases). V lost 5 bases and J 4 bases, leaving 14 bases between the germline ends. Germline V CDR1 and CDR2: SGHTA, FQGTGA. The CDR3 contains 14 residues. The CDR3 here is CASSPGGDSYGYTF. In nucleotides, the CDR3 is TGTGCCAGCAGCCCGGGGGGAGACAGCTATGGCTACACCTTC.